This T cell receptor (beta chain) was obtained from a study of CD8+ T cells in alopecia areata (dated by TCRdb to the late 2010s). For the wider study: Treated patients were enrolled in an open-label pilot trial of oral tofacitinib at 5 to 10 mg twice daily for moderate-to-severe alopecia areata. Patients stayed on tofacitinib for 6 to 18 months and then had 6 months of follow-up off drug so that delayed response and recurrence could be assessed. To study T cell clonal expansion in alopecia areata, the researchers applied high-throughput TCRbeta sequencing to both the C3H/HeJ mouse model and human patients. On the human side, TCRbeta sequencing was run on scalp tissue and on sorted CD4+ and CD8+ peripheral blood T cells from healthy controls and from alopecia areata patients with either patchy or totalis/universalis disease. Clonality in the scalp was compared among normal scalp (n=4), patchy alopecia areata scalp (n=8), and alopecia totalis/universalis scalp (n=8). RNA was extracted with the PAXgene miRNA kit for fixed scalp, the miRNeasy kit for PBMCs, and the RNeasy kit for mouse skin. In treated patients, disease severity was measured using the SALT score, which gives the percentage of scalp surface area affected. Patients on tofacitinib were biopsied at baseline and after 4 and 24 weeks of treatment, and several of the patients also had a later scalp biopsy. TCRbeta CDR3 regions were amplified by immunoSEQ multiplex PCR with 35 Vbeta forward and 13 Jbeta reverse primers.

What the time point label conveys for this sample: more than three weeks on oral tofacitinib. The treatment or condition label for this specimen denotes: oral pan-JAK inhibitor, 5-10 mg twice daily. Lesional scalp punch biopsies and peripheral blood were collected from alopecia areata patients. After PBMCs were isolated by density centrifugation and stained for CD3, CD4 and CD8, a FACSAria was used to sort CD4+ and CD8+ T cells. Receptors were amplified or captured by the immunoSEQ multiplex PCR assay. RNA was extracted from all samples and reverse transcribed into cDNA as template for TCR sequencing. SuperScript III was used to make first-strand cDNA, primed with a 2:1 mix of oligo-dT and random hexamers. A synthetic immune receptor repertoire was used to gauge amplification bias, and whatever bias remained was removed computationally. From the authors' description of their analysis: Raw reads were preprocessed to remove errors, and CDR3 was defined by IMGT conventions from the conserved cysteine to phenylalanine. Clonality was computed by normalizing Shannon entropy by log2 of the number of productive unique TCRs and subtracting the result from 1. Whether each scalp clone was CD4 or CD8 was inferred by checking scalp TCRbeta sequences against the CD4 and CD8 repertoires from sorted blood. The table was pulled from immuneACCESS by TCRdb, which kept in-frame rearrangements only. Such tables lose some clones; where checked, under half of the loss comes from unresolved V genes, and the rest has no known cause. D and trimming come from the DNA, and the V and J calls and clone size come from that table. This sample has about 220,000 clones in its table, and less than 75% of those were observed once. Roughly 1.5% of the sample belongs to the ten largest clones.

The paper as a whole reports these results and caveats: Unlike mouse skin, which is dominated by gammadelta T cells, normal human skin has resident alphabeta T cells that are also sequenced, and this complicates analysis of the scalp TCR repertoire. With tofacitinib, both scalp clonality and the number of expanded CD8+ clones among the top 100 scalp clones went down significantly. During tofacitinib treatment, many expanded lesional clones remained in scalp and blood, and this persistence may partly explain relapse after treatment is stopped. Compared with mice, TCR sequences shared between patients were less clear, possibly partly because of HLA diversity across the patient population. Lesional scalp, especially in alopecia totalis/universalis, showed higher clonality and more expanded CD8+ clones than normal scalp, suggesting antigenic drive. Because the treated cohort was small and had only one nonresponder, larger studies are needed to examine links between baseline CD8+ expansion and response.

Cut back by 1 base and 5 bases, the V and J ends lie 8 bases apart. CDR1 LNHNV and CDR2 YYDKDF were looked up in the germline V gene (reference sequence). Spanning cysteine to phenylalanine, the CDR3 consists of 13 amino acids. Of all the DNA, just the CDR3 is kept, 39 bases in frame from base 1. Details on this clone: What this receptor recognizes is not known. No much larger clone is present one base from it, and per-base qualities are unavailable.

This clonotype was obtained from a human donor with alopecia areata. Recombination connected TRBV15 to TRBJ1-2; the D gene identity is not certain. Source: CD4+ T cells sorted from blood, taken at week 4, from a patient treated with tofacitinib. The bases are TGTGCCACCAGCAGAGGGCTGGAGTATGGCTACACCTTC. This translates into CATSRGLEYGYTF.